A single sample gave rise to the 10 T cell receptor beta chains below, sequenced in a study of blood T cell repertoires in COVID-19 (TCRdb year 2020). The library was prepared using the immunoSEQ multiplex PCR assay. The table comes from immuneACCESS by way of TCRdb, which keeps in-frame sequences with V and J called. Part of the clones is missing from these tables; in studies checked, under half for an unresolved V gene and the rest for unknown reasons. The sample table shows some 200,000 clones, and approximately 80% are seen once. The leading ten clones occupy roughly 7.6% of the sample. Material: peripheral blood. These receptors originate from an elderly woman with COVID-19, enrolled during active disease.

The chain employs TRBV3-1 (or the pseudogene TRBV3-2) and TRBJ2-1; TRBD2 aligns across 12 bases. The germline gives CDR1 LGHDT, CDR2 YNNKEL (reference sequence). The CDR3 length is 15 residues. J gave up 8 bases and V 3 bases, and 5 bases lay outside the gene matches. CDR3 sequence (DNA): TGTGCCAGCAGCCACCTAGCGGGAGGGGTCCATGAGCAGTTCTTC. It yields the protein CASSHLAGGVHEQFF.

This clone was seen just once. This chain links TRBV11-1 with TRBJ1-6; D gene ambiguous. The CDR3 contains 13 residues. Per germline, CDR1 SGHAT and CDR2 FQDESV (reference sequence). V was clipped by 2 bases and J by 6 bases, with 5 bases between them. The CDR3 sequence is CASSLNTNSPLHF. The DNA of the CDR3 is TGTGCCAGCAGCTTAAACACTAATTCACCCCTCCACTTT.

This clone was picked up one time. The chain is built from TRBV5-1 and TRBJ2-1; possible D gene TRBD2, 6 bases. Trimming pared 4 bases from V and 4 bases from J, leaving 12 bases between. In germline, CDR1 is SGHRS, CDR2 YFSETQ. This CDR3 is built from 14 residues. For the CDR3, the DNA is TGCGCCAGCAGCCCCCAGACTAGGTACAATGAGCAGTTCTTC. This encodes CASSPQTRYNEQFF.

This clone came up once. V and J are TRBV5-1 and TRBJ2-7, with a possible D match to TRBD2 (6 bases). Germline CDR1 is SGHRS and CDR2 is YFSETQ. The V end lost 4 bases, the J end lost 5 bases, and 13 bases lay between the germline ends. This CDR3 has 13 amino acids. The CDR3, as DNA: TGCGCCAGCAGCCGGGACTCCGGGGACGAGCAGTACTTC. This encodes CASSRDSGDEQYF.

The gene calls are TRBV27 and TRBJ1-5; 7 nucleotides match TRBD1. The CDR3 runs to 13 residues. After removal of 6 bases from V and 4 bases from J, the junction contained 3 bases not matched to a gene. Germline V lookup: CDR1 MNHEY, CDR2 SMNVEV (reference sequence). DNA for the CDR3: TGTGCCAGCAGACAGGGGTTTAATCAGCCCCAGCATTTT. It yields the protein CASRQGFNQPQHF.

This clone was seen only once. The DNA of the CDR3 is TGTGCCAGCAGCCAGGCGACAGGGGCTGACATCTATGGCTACACCTTC. It encodes CASSQATGADIYGYTF. The V and J genes are TRBV14 and TRBJ1-2; 8 bases align to TRBD1. The CDR3 runs to 16 residues. The V and J ends lost 3 bases and 4 bases, in that order; junction bases with no gene match: 10. In germline, CDR1 is SGHDN, CDR2 FVKESK.

This clone came up once. This chain uses TRBV7-3 with TRBJ2-1; D might be TRBD1 (6 bases). Trimming cost V 4 bases and J 8 bases, with 12 bases left between them. The germline V gene encodes CDR1 SGHTA and CDR2 FQGTGA. This CDR3 contains 13 residues. CDR3 in DNA: TGTGCCAGCAGCTCGGCCCAGGGGTATGAGCAGTTCTTC. Translated: CASSSAQGYEQFF.

Here the CDR3 reads CASQLAGKGTGELFF. CDR3 nucleotide sequence: TGTGCCAGCCAACTAGCGGGAAAGGGCACCGGGGAGCTGTTTTTT. V usage is TRBV6-5 and J usage is TRBJ2-2; 10 nucleotides line up with TRBD2. This CDR3 contains 15 residues. V lost 8 bases to trimming and J lost 4 bases; unmatched junction nucleotides: 7. The germline CDR1 and CDR2 sequences are MNHEY and SVGAGI.

The chain combines TRBV2 with TRBJ1-6; TRBD1 agrees at 7 bases. V dropped 3 bases and J dropped 4; count of bases not matched to a gene: 3. Germline CDR1 is SNHLY and CDR2 is FYNNEI. The CDR3 contains 15 residues. This CDR3 reads CASSDAGQYNSPLHF. In DNA, the CDR3 is TGTGCCAGCAGTGATGCGGGACAGTATAATTCACCCCTCCACTTT.

The CDR3 reads CASIGHGGQPQHF. In DNA, the CDR3 is TGTGCCAGCATTGGACACGGTGGGCAGCCCCAGCATTTT. The chain combines TRBV6-5 with TRBJ1-5, with TRBD1 as a possible D gene (5 bases). V lost 7 bases to trimming and J lost 7 bases, with 14 bases between them. Germline V gene data show CDR1 as MNHEY and CDR2 as SVGAGI. This CDR3 region has 13 residues.